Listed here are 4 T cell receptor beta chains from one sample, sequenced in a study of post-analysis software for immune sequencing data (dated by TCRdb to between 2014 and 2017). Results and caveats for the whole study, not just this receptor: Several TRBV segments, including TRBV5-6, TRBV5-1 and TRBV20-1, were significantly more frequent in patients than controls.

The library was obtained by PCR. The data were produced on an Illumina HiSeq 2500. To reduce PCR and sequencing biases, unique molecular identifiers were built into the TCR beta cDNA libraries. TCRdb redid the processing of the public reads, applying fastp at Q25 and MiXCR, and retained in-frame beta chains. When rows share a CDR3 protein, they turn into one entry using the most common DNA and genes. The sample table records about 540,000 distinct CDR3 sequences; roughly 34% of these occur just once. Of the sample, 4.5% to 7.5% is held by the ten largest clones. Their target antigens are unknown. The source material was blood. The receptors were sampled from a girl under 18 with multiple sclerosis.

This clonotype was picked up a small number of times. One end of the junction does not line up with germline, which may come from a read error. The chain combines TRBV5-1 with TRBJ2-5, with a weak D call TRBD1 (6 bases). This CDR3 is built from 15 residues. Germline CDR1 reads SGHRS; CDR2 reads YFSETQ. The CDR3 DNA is TGCGCCAGCAGCCCGGGACACGACCCCGAAGAGACCCGGTACTTC. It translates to CASSPGHDPEETRYF.

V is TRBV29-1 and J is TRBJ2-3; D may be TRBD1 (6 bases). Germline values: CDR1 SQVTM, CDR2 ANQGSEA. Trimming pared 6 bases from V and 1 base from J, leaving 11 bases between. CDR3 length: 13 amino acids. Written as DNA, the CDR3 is TGCAGCGTCGGACAGTTAGGCACAGATACGCAGTATTTT. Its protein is CSVGQLGTDTQYF.

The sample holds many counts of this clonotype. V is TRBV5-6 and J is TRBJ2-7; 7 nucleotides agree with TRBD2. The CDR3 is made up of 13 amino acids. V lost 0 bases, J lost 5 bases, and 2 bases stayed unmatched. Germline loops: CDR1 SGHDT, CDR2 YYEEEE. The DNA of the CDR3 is TGTGCCAGCAGCTTGGAGGCGGGGGACGAGCAGTACTTC. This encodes CASSLEAGDEQYF. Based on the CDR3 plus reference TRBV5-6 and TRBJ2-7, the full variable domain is DAGVTQSPTHLIKTRGQQVTLRCSPKSGHDTVSWYQQALGQGPQFIFQYYEEEERQRGNFPDRFSGHQFPNYSSELNVNALLLGDSALYLCASSLEAGDEQYFGPGTRLTVT.

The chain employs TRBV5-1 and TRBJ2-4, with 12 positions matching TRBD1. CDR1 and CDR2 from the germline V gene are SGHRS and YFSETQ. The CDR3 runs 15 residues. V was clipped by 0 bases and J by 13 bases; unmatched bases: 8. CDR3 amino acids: CASSLGGTGGYQQYF. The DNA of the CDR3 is TGCGCCAGCAGCTTGGGGGGGACAGGGGGCTACCAGCAGTACTTC. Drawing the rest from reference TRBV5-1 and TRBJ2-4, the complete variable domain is KAGVTQTPRYLIKTRGQQVTLSCSPISGHRSVSWYQQTPGQGLQFLFEYFSETQRNKGNFPGRFSGRQFSNSRSEMNVSTLELGDSALYLCASSLGGTGGYQQYFGAGTRLSVL.